This record concerns one T cell receptor beta chain sequence. The CDR3 spans 16 residues. Grouping used clinical history reported by participants in a survey and questionnaire. The entry originates in a study of blood T cell repertoires in COVID-19. TCRdb's table, derived via immunoSEQ multiplex PCR, lists solely in-frame clones and lacks some. The data show hundreds of thousands of clones, 70% to 90% seen once. The TCR comes from a woman aged 40-49 years with acute COVID-19. V and J are TRBV12-2 and TRBJ2-7; no DNA check was done on the table's D call, TRBD1. TRBV12-2 is described as a pseudogene. Sequenced sample: PBMCs or T cells enriched from blood (not recorded which). CDR3 sequence reads: CASRSFPGHTIYEQYV. The CDR3 DNA sequence: TGTGCAAGTCGCTCCTTCCCGGGACACACGATCTACGAGCAGTACGTC.